Included here is one TCR beta chain sequence, with context. Here immunoSEQ multiplex PCR was the method, and the copy in TCRdb shows in-frame clones only, minus some. Of tens of thousands of clones in the sample, 90% were seen once. The junction had 6 bases not matched to a gene; V was cut back by 5 bases and J by 3 bases. There are 15 residues in the CDR3. Germline CDR1 reads MNHEY; CDR2 reads SVGAGI. These data are taken from a study of T cell changes during pregnancy in multiple sclerosis. The receptor comes from a female donor with multiple sclerosis, enrolled in a pregnancy study. The chain recombines TRBV6-5 with TRBJ1-3; the match to TRBD1 covers 8 bases. Sequenced material: CD4+ T cells from peripheral blood mononuclear cells, taken in the second trimester of pregnancy. The CDR3 DNA reads TGTGCCAGCAGTGGCACAGGGGGAGATGGAAACACCATATATTTT. It translates to CASSGTGGDGNTIYF.